The TCR beta chain described here comes from a study of T cell responses to AZD1222 COVID-19 vaccine. Study results and caveats: Two AZD1222 administrations were followed by greater Spike-specific TCR breadth and depth. The reported proportion of spike-specific TCRs targeting unmutated variant regions was nearly half.

Profiled with immunoSEQ multiplex PCR; TCRdb holds only in-frame clones, not every one. The sample yields approximately 76,000 clones, over 80% seen once. The CDR3 length is 16 residues. Trimming removed 3 bases from V and 0 bases from J, with 14 bases in between. Germline CDR1 is PRHDT and CDR2 is FYEKMQ (reference sequence). To note about this clone: Its antigen is still unknown.

This clonotype originated in an adult in good health. Material: peripheral blood, obtained on day 0 of AZD1222 vaccination. J is TRBJ1-1 and V is TRBV13; tentative D call: TRBD1 (6 bases). Written as DNA, the CDR3 is TGTGCCAGCAGCTTCCAGGGGTATGGAATGAACACTGAAGCTTTCTTT. It encodes CASSFQGYGMNTEAFF.